These 25 T cell receptor beta chains were sequenced from one sample in a study of OX40 agonist ivuxolimab in advanced cancers. Profiling relied on immunoSEQ multiplex PCR, and the TCRdb table lists in-frame clones only, not all of them. The sample holds about 77,000 clones, approximately 84% seen once. The sample in question was CD4+ or CD8+ T cells sorted from blood, obtained in a trial of the OX40 agonist ivuxolimab. The receptor source for this set is an adult with an advanced solid tumor such as melanoma, head and neck, liver or kidney cancer.

The chain has TRBV5-1 and TRBJ2-5; D is perhaps TRBD2 (6 bases). The V gene lost 2 bases and the J gene lost 4 bases, with 21 bases spanning the gap. The CDR3 consists of 17 residues. Germline V gives CDR1 SGHRS, CDR2 YFSETQ. The DNA for the CDR3 is TGCGCCAGCAGCTTTGGCGGGGCACCCGGCGCATTAGAGACCCAGTACTTC. This translates into CASSFGGAPGALETQYF. Full variable domain (outside the CDR3, taken from reference TRBV5-1 and TRBJ2-5): KAGVTQTPRYLIKTRGQQVTLSCSPISGHRSVSWYQQTPGQGLQFLFEYFSETQRNKGNFPGRFSGRQFSNSRSEMNVSTLELGDSALYLCASSFGGAPGALETQYFGPGTRLLVL.

The genes are TRBV7-9 and TRBJ2-1; TRBD2 matches at 7 bases. CDR1 and CDR2 (germline): SEHNR, FQNEAQ (reference sequence). Trimming took 6 bases from V and 3 from J; bases not matched to a gene: 8. The CDR3 runs to 15 residues. CDR3 residues: CASSSGGLLYNEQFF. Written as DNA, the CDR3 is TGTGCCAGCAGTTCGGGGGGACTTCTCTACAATGAGCAGTTCTTC.

The chain couples TRBV5-1 to TRBJ2-7; TRBD1 agrees at 8 bases. The CDR3 has 15 amino acids. V trimming: 0 bases; J trimming: 3 bases; junction bases outside the gene matches: 5. CDR1 and CDR2 (germline): SGHRS, YFSETQ. The CDR3 DNA reads TGCGCCAGCAGCTTGGCCAGGGGGCCTTACTACGAGCAGTACTTC. Amino acid sequence: CASSLARGPYYEQYF.

A remark on this clone: In the same sample, other DNA sequences code for this CDR3. The chain uses TRBV7-9 and TRBJ1-4; D is uncertain. The CDR3 contains 18 residues. Trimming stripped 5 bases from V and 0 bases from J, with 19 bases between. Per the germline V gene, CDR1 is SEHNR and CDR2 is FQNEAQ (reference sequence). CDR3 region: CASSPVVLSVATNEKLFF. The CDR3 nucleotides are TGTGCCAGCAGCCCCGTCGTCTTGTCGGTGGCAACTAATGAAAAACTGTTTTTT. Based on the CDR3 plus reference TRBV7-9 and TRBJ1-4, the full variable domain is DTGVSQNPRHKITKRGQNVTFRCDPISEHNRLYWYRQTLGQGPEFLTYFQNEAQLEKSRLLSDRFSAERPKGSFSTLEIQRTEQGDSAMYLCASSPVVLSVATNEKLFFGSGTQLSVL.

The J gene is TRBJ2-2, the V gene TRBV13, with 7 bases lining up with TRBD1. The germline V gene has CDR1 PRHDT and CDR2 FYEKMQ (reference sequence). With 4 bases clipped from V and 5 bases from J, the junction kept 7 bases outside the gene matches. The CDR3 covers 15 residues. In nucleotides, the CDR3 is TGTGCCAGCAGCTACCCCTCGGACAGGACCGGGGAGCTGTTTTTT. It is translated as CASSYPSDRTGELFF. The whole variable domain, filled in from reference TRBV13 and TRBJ2-2, reads AAGVIQSPRHLIKEKRETATLKCYPIPRHDTVYWYQQGPGQDPQFLISFYEKMQSDKGSIPDRFSAQQFSDYHSELNMSSLELGDSALYFCASSYPSDRTGELFFGEGSRLTVL.

This clone was recorded many times. The genes are TRBV20-1 and TRBJ1-2, with D perhaps TRBD1 (6 bases). The CDR3 spans 11 residues. Germline lookup yields CDR1 DFQATT and CDR2 SNEGSKA (reference sequence). The germline V and J ends were trimmed by 7 bases and 4 bases, with 10 bases remaining between them. The DNA for the CDR3 is TGCAGTGTTCCAGGGGTCTATGGCTACACCTTC. This encodes CSVPGVYGYTF.

This clone was counted between two and nine times. The rearrangement uses TRBV6-1 and TRBJ2-3; the D gene could be TRBD1 or TRBD2 (5 bases each). V was trimmed by 1 base and J by 1 base, leaving 9 bases between them. The germline gives CDR1 MNHNS, CDR2 SASEGT. CDR3 length equals 15 residues. In nucleotides, the CDR3 is TGTGCCAGCAGTGAAGGGGGGACCGGCACAGATACGCAGTATTTT. Its protein is CASSEGGTGTDTQYF.

This chain joins TRBV6-5 and TRBJ1-1; D remains ambiguous. CDR3 size: 15 residues. The V and J ends lost 6 bases and 1 base respectively, with 15 bases between them. Germline values: CDR1 MNHEY, CDR2 SVGAGI. The CDR3 is CASSPSSRGNTEAFF. In DNA form, the CDR3 reads TGTGCCAGCAGCCCTTCCAGCCGGGGGAACACTGAAGCTTTCTTT.

The gene calls are TRBV4-1 and TRBJ1-4; D is unclear. The length of the CDR3 is 16 residues. CDR1 and CDR2 (germline): MGHRA, YSYEKL. V lost 0 bases and J lost 8, with 16 bases in between. The DNA of the CDR3 is TGCGCCAGCAGCCAAGAAGGGTGGGGTGTGAGGGAAAAACTGTTTTTT. Translated: CASSQEGWGVREKLFF.

This clone was detected a few times. The genes are TRBV10-3 and TRBJ2-7, with a tentative D call TRBD2 (6 bases). The CDR3 extends over 16 amino acids. Germline V gives CDR1 ENHRY, CDR2 SYGVKD. The V gene lost 2 bases and the J gene lost 0 bases, with 14 bases spanning the gap. CDR3 protein: CAISETSGFPSYEQYF. In DNA form, the CDR3 reads TGTGCCATCAGTGAGACAAGCGGGTTTCCCTCCTACGAGCAGTACTTC.

This chain links TRBV18 with TRBJ1-2; TRBD1 is a possible D gene (6 bases). Germline V gene data show CDR1 as KGHSH and CDR2 as LQKENI. This CDR3 is built from 14 residues. The V gene lost 6 bases and the J gene lost 8 bases, with 19 bases spanning the gap. CDR3 sequence: CASSSTTGPGGYTF. The CDR3 nucleotides read TGTGCCAGCTCCTCGACGACAGGCCCGGGGGGCTACACCTTC. Complete variable domain (other parts from reference TRBV18 and TRBJ1-2): NAGVMQNPRHLVRRRGQEARLRCSPMKGHSHVYWYRQLPEEGLKFMVYLQKENIIDESGMPKERFSAEFPKEGPSILRIQQVVRGDSAAYFCASSSTTGPGGYTFGSGTRLTVV.

This clone was counted ten times or more. V and J are TRBV6-5 and TRBJ1-2; D is unclear. Germline CDR1 and CDR2: MNHEY and SVGAGI. The CDR3 runs 13 residues. V was trimmed by 0 bases and J by 7 bases, leaving 9 bases between them. This CDR3 reads CASSYSIDVGYTF. CDR3 DNA sequence: TGTGCCAGCAGTTACTCGATAGATGTTGGCTACACCTTC.

This sequence joins TRBV27 and TRBJ1-5; D gene unclear. Germline-derived CDR1 and CDR2 are MNHEY and SMNVEV (reference sequence). The CDR3 contains 13 residues. Trimming took 2 bases from V and 5 from J, leaving 7 bases between them. CDR3 in amino acids: CASSLKWDQPQHF. CDR3 sequence (DNA): TGTGCCAGCAGTTTAAAGTGGGATCAGCCCCAGCATTTT.

V usage is TRBV27 and J usage is TRBJ2-5; 7 bases line up with TRBD2. With V trimmed by 6 bases and J by 3 bases, 10 bases remained unmatched. The CDR3 consists of 15 residues. From germline, CDR1 is MNHEY and CDR2 SMNVEV (reference sequence). This CDR3 reads CASSHPASGKETQYF. CDR3 sequence (DNA): TGTGCCAGCAGCCACCCGGCTAGCGGTAAAGAGACCCAGTACTTC.

J is TRBJ1-2 and V is TRBV14; 9 bases match TRBD1. From germline, CDR1 is SGHDN and CDR2 FVKESK. The CDR3 spans 14 residues. V lost 4 bases, J lost 7 bases, and 7 bases stayed unmatched. The chain's CDR3 is CASSLLGQGLGYTF. The CDR3 DNA follows: TGTGCCAGCAGCCTACTGGGACAGGGCCTTGGCTACACCTTC.

This clone turned up a few times. The chain joins TRBV5-1 to TRBJ2-5; D is possibly TRBD2 (6 bases). CDR1 SGHRS and CDR2 YFSETQ come from the germline V gene. The CDR3 length is 14 residues. Trimming left V 3 bases short and J 1 base short, with 10 bases between. Written as DNA, the CDR3 is TGCGCCAGCAGCTGGGAGGCGGTCCAAGAGACCCAGTACTTC. This sequence encodes CASSWEAVQETQYF.

J is TRBJ2-5 and V is TRBV7-3, with 10 bases fitting TRBD2. Germline V CDR1 and CDR2: SGHTA, FQGTGA. V lost 1 base and J lost 3; bases outside the gene matches: 2. The CDR3 consists of 15 residues. Written as DNA, the CDR3 is TGTGCCAGCAGCTTAAGAGCGGGAGGGGAAGAGACCCAGTACTTC. This translates into CASSLRAGGEETQYF.

CDR3 protein: CASKDSSNQPQHF. Written as DNA, the CDR3 is TGTGCCAGTAAAGACAGTAGCAATCAGCCCCAGCATTTT. V is TRBV19 and J is TRBJ1-5, with D possibly being TRBD1 (5 bases). V was clipped by 7 bases and J by 0 bases, with 7 bases between them. Per the germline V gene, CDR1 is LNHDA and CDR2 is SQIVND (reference sequence). This CDR3 spans 13 amino acids.

J is TRBJ1-2 and V is TRBV30; 10 nucleotides line up with TRBD1. The CDR3 is 13 residues long. Germline trimming cut 4 bases from V and 7 bases from J; bases unmatched to any gene: 6. From germline, CDR1 is GTSNPN and CDR2 SVGIG (reference sequence). CDR3 in amino acids: CAWKGTGAPGYTF. CDR3 DNA sequence: TGTGCCTGGAAGGGGACAGGGGCCCCTGGCTACACCTTC.

The CDR3: CAWATSGRVSSYNEQFF. As DNA, the CDR3 is TGTGCCTGGGCAACTAGCGGGAGGGTTTCTTCCTACAATGAGCAGTTCTTC. V is TRBV30 and J is TRBJ2-1; 13 positions agree with TRBD2. J lost 1 base, V lost 5 bases, and 8 bases had no gene match. This CDR3 is built from 17 residues. The V gene's germline CDR1 is GTSNPN and CDR2 SVGIG (reference sequence).

This clone occurred a few times. The chain employs TRBV11-3 and TRBJ1-5; D is ambiguous. Trimming removed 1 base at V and 4 bases at J, with 2 bases between. This CDR3 spans 12 amino acids. Per germline, CDR1 SGHNT and CDR2 YENEEA. The CDR3 sequence is CASSLGNQPQHF. CDR3 nucleotides: TGTGCCAGCAGCTTAGGGAATCAGCCCCAGCATTTT.

The V call is TRBV5-1, the J call TRBJ2-4; maybe TRBD1 (5 bases). CDR3 length equals 14 residues. CDR1 SGHRS and CDR2 YFSETQ come from the germline V gene. Trimming took 4 bases from V and 7 from J, leaving 15 bases between them. The CDR3 loop reads CASSKGQDGNIQYF. The CDR3 DNA follows: TGCGCCAGCAGCAAAGGACAAGACGGTAACATTCAGTACTTC. Full variable domain (rest looked up from reference TRBV5-1 and TRBJ2-4): KAGVTQTPRYLIKTRGQQVTLSCSPISGHRSVSWYQQTPGQGLQFLFEYFSETQRNKGNFPGRFSGRQFSNSRSEMNVSTLELGDSALYLCASSKGQDGNIQYFGAGTRLSVL.

V gene TRBV5-1 combines with J gene TRBJ2-6, with 8 bases fitting TRBD1. V shed 4 bases, J shed 3 bases, and the junction held 6 bases outside the gene matches. Looked up from germline, CDR1 is SGHRS and CDR2 is YFSETQ. This CDR3 is 16 amino acids long. CDR3: CASSATGVGGANVLTF. CDR3 sequence (DNA): TGCGCCAGCAGCGCGACAGGGGTTGGTGGGGCCAACGTCCTGACTTTC.

This rearrangement joins TRBV5-1 to TRBJ1-4; no clear D gene. The CDR3 runs 14 residues. Germline V lookup: CDR1 SGHRS, CDR2 YFSETQ. The germline V and J ends were trimmed by 4 bases and 4 bases, with 11 bases remaining between them. CDR3 in amino acids: CASSPVPDNEKLFF. CDR3 DNA sequence: TGCGCCAGCAGCCCCGTCCCGGATAATGAAAAACTGTTTTTT. Full variable domain (outside the CDR3, taken from reference TRBV5-1 and TRBJ1-4): KAGVTQTPRYLIKTRGQQVTLSCSPISGHRSVSWYQQTPGQGLQFLFEYFSETQRNKGNFPGRFSGRQFSNSRSEMNVSTLELGDSALYLCASSPVPDNEKLFFGSGTQLSVL.

This clone is medium-sized (0.01 to 0.1%) in the sample. The chain is built from TRBV27 and TRBJ2-5, with a weak D call TRBD1 (6 bases). V was trimmed by 5 bases and J by 5 bases, leaving 15 bases between them. CDR1 and CDR2 (germline): MNHEY, SMNVEV (reference sequence). The length of the CDR3 is 14 residues. Written as DNA, the CDR3 is TGTGCCAGCAGTGCCGCGACAGGCTTGGAGACCCAGTACTTC. Its translation is CASSAATGLETQYF.